This T cell receptor (beta chain) originates from a study of cytomegalovirus exposure and HLA in healthy donors. Study observations and caveats: The CMV antigen specificity of a few CMV-associated chains was confirmed through in vitro analysis. Reports described diagnosis of cytomegalovirus status by the classifier as highly specific and sensitive. The study put 150 to 200 TCR beta chains on its list as cytomegalovirus-associated.

V lost 2 bases and J lost 2; bases outside the gene matches: 4. CDR1 is SGHNT, CDR2 YYREEE, per germline (reference sequence). The CDR3 has 14 amino acids. In regard to this clone: The antigen remains undetermined.

The donors formed part of the roughly 120-subject validation cohort, distinct from the roughly 700-subject first cohort. Assay used: immunoSEQ multiplex PCR; TCRdb lists only in-frame clones, some missing. The sample includes 52,000 or so clones, 75% to 90% of them seen just once. The sample comprised PBMCs. The origin of this receptor is a woman between 18 and 29 years old in good health and CMV-seronegative. The rearrangement links TRBV5-4 to TRBJ2-7; 7 nucleotides line up with TRBD1. CDR3 region: CASSFPGTAYEQYF. The CDR3 DNA follows: TGTGCCAGCAGCTTCCCCGGGACAGCCTACGAGCAGTACTTC.